This entry features one T cell receptor beta chain sequence. Its antigen specificity is not known. No much larger clonotype is one base removed from it; base qualities were not supplied. These data come from a study of long-term antiretroviral therapy in people with HIV (dated by TCRdb to the early 2020s). Regarding the complete study: Collection of the earliest samples took place about a decade ahead of the 2015 WHO recommendation for immediate ART, at a time when ART was typically delayed until CD4 counts fell. A retrospective serial study tested whether changes in peripheral blood TRB repertoire composition and diversity were associated with ART initiation and durable HIV suppression. The cohort contributed about 180 cryopreserved PBMC samples from 30 adults with confirmed HIV infection, collected serially over a mean of approximately 6 years (range 1-12). About 40% of the 30 participants with HIV were female. No cross-contamination during QIAcube processing turned up in test extractions that ran a monoclonal T-cell line alongside 33 polyclonal samples. General study outcomes and caveats: Inferences about post-ART repertoire changes were limited because no data were available on ART adherence, viral resistance or therapy changes. Starting ART was linked to a significant rise in TRB diversity, yet even after long-term ART the diversity remained significantly lower than in transplant donor controls. Narrower CDR3 length ranges were observed in HIV repertoires than in controls, and an antigen-experienced repertoire with only a slight naive shift after ART was suggested by the network structure. Samples dated from the mid-2000s to the late 2010s, and the ART regimens used may be less effective than current ones. Owing to limited PBMC availability, only the TCR beta chain was sequenced, without alpha chain pairing. At every time point, the repertoire was dominated by expanded TRB clones first identified before ART initiation, although this dominance fluctuated and, in many PLHIV, declined after ART. Because cell numbers in pre-ART samples were limited, unsorted PBMC were profiled instead of sorted CD4+ and CD8+ T cells.

Sequencing of the TRB variable region was done with the immunoSEQ hsTCRB v3.0 assay at survey level resolution. TRB sequencing targeted a depth of roughly 35,000-55,000 T-cell genomes per sample. An Illumina MiSeq with a v3 150-cycle kit was used to sequence the pooled TRB libraries. The study's processing was this. Repertoire analysis was performed in R inside a reproducible Nextflow workflow that covered QC, data transformation and analysis. LymphoSeq2, an R package for exploring AIRR-Seq data, was used to implement the custom analyses. A few samples that produced fewer than 5000 total TRB sequences were removed, so some 190 HIV repertoires were analyzed. Among the roughly 190 retained HIV repertoires, under 65 were collected before ART initiation and roughly 130 after ART initiation. Repertoires were downsampled to 5000 TRB nucleotide sequences, and summary statistics were averaged over 100 downsampling iterations. The analysis kept only TRB sequences whose CDR3 regions were at least seven amino acids long. Diversity was measured with a Shannon entropy-derived clonality score and the Gini coefficient. In the repertoire networks, any two of the top 5000 CDR3 amino acid sequences were connected whenever the two sequences differed by an edit distance of one. Antigen specificity groups and MHC restriction were predicted for TRB CDR3 amino acid sequences with GLIPH2. Known CMV, EBV, HIV or tissue antigen associations were flagged by matching CDR3 amino acid sequences against VDJdb and McPAS-TCR. Pre-ART, post-ART and control groups were compared with Wilcoxon signed-rank tests and Holm-Bonferroni correction. Here the immuneACCESS table is served through TCRdb, limited to in-frame sequences with V and J called. Missing clones are a known gap in these copies; in checked studies unresolved V genes cover under half, and the rest lacks a known reason. V and J calls and clone size are given by that table; D and trimming were obtained from the DNA. This sample has around 15,000 clones in its table, and about 71% of those were observed once. About 14% of the sample goes to the ten largest clones.

The CDR3 covers 13 residues, taking in both the cysteine and the phenylalanine. The only DNA kept is the CDR3, 39 bases in frame from the first base. V loses 6 bases, J loses 4 bases, and the germline ends lie 12 bases apart. Sequences SNHLY (CDR1) and FYNNEI (CDR2) are obtained from the germline V gene. To be included, a participant needed at least one PBMC sample from before ART initiation plus at least two post-ART samples. Treatment was received in the United States of America by all participants with HIV. Cryopreserved samples of about 0.95-10 million PBMC were thawed and washed before DNA extraction. At the time of the earliest PBMC sample for each participant with HIV, ages ranged from roughly 20 to 54 years. PBMC samples were contributed by each participant from 1-4 timepoints before ART initiation and 2-8 timepoints after ART initiation, with a median of 7 samples. Serial HIV viral load, CD4+ T-cell count, ART history and demographic data were obtained for every participant. Genomic DNA was extracted from unsorted PBMC with a Qiagen kit on a QIAcube, with processing performed in batches of 12 samples.

Sequenced material: unsorted PBMCs, taken 1.5 years before starting antiretroviral therapy. The source is a woman between 50 and 59 years old with HIV. The chain links TRBV2 with TRBJ1-1; the D gene lacks a confident call. For the CDR3, the sequence is CASRIGPITEAFF. The nucleotides are TGTGCCAGCAGAATTGGACCGATCACTGAAGCTTTCTTT.